A single sample is the source of the 18 T cell receptor beta chains below, sequenced in a study of blood T cell repertoires in COVID-19. Clones were sequenced by immunoSEQ multiplex PCR, and TCRdb holds only the in-frame ones, with some missing. The table shows 200,000 to 250,000 clones, with 70% to 90% occurring only once. Specimen: peripheral blood. The origin of the receptors is a woman aged 50 to 65 with active or convalescent COVID-19.

This rearrangement joins TRBV28 to TRBJ2-2, with TRBD2 identical over 11 bases. This CDR3 has 17 amino acids. V lost 6 bases and J lost 4; bases outside the gene matches: 10. The germline gives CDR1 MDHEN, CDR2 SYDVKM. CDR3 DNA sequence: TGTGCCAGCAGCTTTGGGCGACTAGCGGGACGCACCGGGGAGCTGTTTTTT. Translation gives CASSFGRLAGRTGELFF.

V gene TRBV28 combines with J gene TRBJ2-1, with 8 positions matching TRBD2. This CDR3 is built from 15 residues. V shed 3 bases and J 2 bases; nucleotides not matched to a gene: 3. Germline lookup yields CDR1 MDHEN and CDR2 SYDVKM. This CDR3 is CASSFSGGPYNEQFF. In DNA, the CDR3 is TGTGCCAGCAGTTTCAGCGGGGGCCCCTACAATGAGCAGTTCTTC.

The chain is built from TRBV24-1 and TRBJ2-1; 10 bases are shared with TRBD2. Germline-derived CDR1 and CDR2 are KGHDR and SFDVKD. This CDR3 is 16 amino acids long. J lost 0 bases, V lost 7 bases, and 5 bases had no gene match. CDR3 nucleotides: TGTGCCACCAGGGGAGCGGGAGGGCGCTCCTACAATGAGCAGTTCTTC. It codes for CATRGAGGRSYNEQFF.

The rearrangement uses TRBV28 and TRBJ1-6, with TRBD1 as a possible D gene (5 bases). From germline, CDR1 is MDHEN and CDR2 SYDVKM. This CDR3 region has 13 residues. Between the trimmed V and J ends, which lost 2 bases and 11 bases, there was a span of 10 bases. The CDR3 nucleotides are TGTGCCAGCAGTTTACAGGGTCGAACACCCCTCCACTTT. Encoded protein: CASSLQGRTPLHF.

V gene TRBV2 combines with J gene TRBJ2-7, with TRBD2 identical over 11 bases. J gave up 4 bases and V 4 bases, and 3 bases lay outside the gene matches. This CDR3 contains 14 residues. Looked up from germline, CDR1 is SNHLY and CDR2 is FYNNEI. The DNA of the CDR3 is TGTGCCAGCAGTGCTAGCGGGGGGTCTTACGAGCAGTACGTC. Its translation is CASSASGGSYEQYV.

The rearrangement links TRBV11-2 to TRBJ2-7; D not certain. The germline V gene encodes CDR1 SGHAT and CDR2 FQNNGV. V shed 1 base and J shed 3 bases, with 7 bases lying between them. The CDR3 covers 13 residues. As DNA, the CDR3 is TGTGCCAGCAGCTTAGCGGCTAGCTACGAGCAGTACTTC. This translates into CASSLAASYEQYF.

The chain combines TRBV23-1 with TRBJ1-2; TRBD1 is a possible D gene (6 bases). TRBV23-1 is annotated as an ORF whose role is uncertain. This CDR3 spans 15 amino acids. Trimming removed 0 bases at V and 8 bases at J, with 16 bases between. The CDR3 loop reads CASSQSVGGRKGYTF. CDR3 in DNA: TGCGCCAGCAGTCAATCGGTCGGGGGGCGCAAAGGCTACACCTTC.

The chain links TRBV27 to TRBJ1-3, with TRBD1 as a possible D gene (6 bases). V dropped 5 bases and J dropped 0 bases, with 11 bases sitting between them. CDR3 length: 15 residues. The germline gives CDR1 MNHEY, CDR2 SMNVEV (reference sequence). CDR3 nucleotides: TGTGCCAGCAGTCTGGACAGTTTCTCTGGAAACACCATATATTTT. Its translation is CASSLDSFSGNTIYF.

This clone was counted a single time. The V call is TRBV5-1, the J call TRBJ2-3, with TRBD1 matching 7 bases. CDR1 and CDR2 (germline): SGHRS, YFSETQ. The V and J ends lost 0 bases and 6 bases, in that order; junction bases with no gene match: 4. The CDR3 runs 14 residues. CDR3 loop: CASSLEDRVDTQYF. CDR3 in DNA: TGCGCCAGCAGCTTGGAAGACAGGGTTGATACGCAGTATTTT. The variable domain in full, with the rest retrieved from reference TRBV5-1 and TRBJ2-3, is KAGVTQTPRYLIKTRGQQVTLSCSPISGHRSVSWYQQTPGQGLQFLFEYFSETQRNKGNFPGRFSGRQFSNSRSEMNVSTLELGDSALYLCASSLEDRVDTQYFGPGTRLTVL.

CDR3: CATSRKPAGLAGELAKNIQYF. CDR3 bases: TGTGCCACCAGCAGGAAACCCGCGGGACTAGCGGGGGAGCTAGCCAAAAACATTCAGTACTTC. The chain joins TRBV15 to TRBJ2-4, with 14 bases fitting TRBD2. Trimming at V came to 3 bases and at J to 0 bases, leaving 13 bases not matched to a gene. CDR1 and CDR2 (germline): LNHNV, YYDKDF (reference sequence). The CDR3 is made up of 21 amino acids.

The chain carries TRBV11-3 and TRBJ2-3, with TRBD2 identical over 10 bases. This CDR3 comprises 16 residues. Germline CDR1 is SGHNT and CDR2 is YENEEA. Germline trimming cut 4 bases from V and 2 bases from J; bases unmatched to any gene: 6. The DNA of the CDR3 is TGTGCCAGCAGCTCCCGAACTAGCGGGAACACAGATACGCAGTATTTT. Protein: CASSSRTSGNTDTQYF.

This clone appeared a single time. The rearrangement uses TRBV7-3 and TRBJ1-1, with D perhaps TRBD1 (5 bases). The CDR3 has 16 residues. Trimming cost V 5 bases and J 1 base, with 17 bases left between them. Looked up from germline, CDR1 is SGHTA and CDR2 is FQGTGA. CDR3 nucleotides: TGTGCCAGCAGCCGTAGGTCAGGGTTGGGGAACACTGAAGCTTTCTTT. The encoded protein is CASSRRSGLGNTEAFF.

This chain connects TRBV6-5 to TRBJ1-1, with D maybe TRBD1 (5 bases). CDR1 and CDR2 from the germline V gene are MNHEY and SVGAGI. The germline V and J ends were trimmed by 2 bases and 3 bases, with 13 bases remaining between them. This CDR3 is 15 amino acids long. The CDR3 sequence: CASSYAYRGDTEAFF. CDR3 coding DNA: TGTGCCAGCAGTTACGCTTATCGGGGGGACACTGAAGCTTTCTTT.

The chain employs TRBV6-1 and TRBJ1-6; a weak D match, TRBD1 (5 bases). CDR3 length: 14 residues. V shed 1 base and J shed 10 bases, with 11 bases lying between them. Germline loops: CDR1 MNHNS, CDR2 SASEGT. CDR3 in amino acids: CASSEGPGKSPLHF. CDR3 nucleotides: TGTGCCAGCAGTGAAGGCCCAGGGAAATCACCCCTCCACTTT.

This clone has a single count. The chain employs TRBV24-1 and TRBJ2-5, with TRBD2 identical over 9 bases. V gave up 7 bases and J gave up 4 bases; unmatched junction bases: 9. The CDR3 has 15 residues. Germline loops: CDR1 KGHDR, CDR2 SFDVKD. Here the CDR3 reads CATSQSLAGGETQYF. The CDR3 coding sequence is TGTGCCACCAGCCAATCACTAGCGGGTGGAGAGACCCAGTACTTC.

The chain combines TRBV7-6 with TRBJ2-5, with 13 positions matching TRBD2. This CDR3 is 16 amino acids long. The junction had 5 bases not matched to a gene; V was cut back by 6 bases and J by 1 base. Germline V gene lookup returns CDR1 SGHVS and CDR2 FNYEAQ. The CDR3 reads CASSQGLAGAQETQYF. CDR3 nucleotides: TGTGCCAGCAGTCAAGGACTAGCGGGGGCCCAAGAGACCCAGTACTTC.

This clone was observed once. The V gene is TRBV3-1 (or the pseudogene TRBV3-2), the J gene TRBJ1-4, with D tentatively TRBD1 (6 bases). The germline CDR1 and CDR2 sequences are LGHDT and YNNKEL (reference sequence). The V end was cut by 0 bases, the J end by 7 bases, with 12 bases between. The length of the CDR3 is 15 residues. In nucleotides, the CDR3 is TGTGCCAGCAGCCAAGACCCAGGGGCTTTTGAAAAACTGTTTTTT. This codes for CASSQDPGAFEKLFF.

This clone was counted once. V usage is TRBV12-1 and J usage is TRBJ2-5; the table gives TRBD1 as D, unverified against the DNA. TRBV12-1 is a known pseudogene. This CDR3 is 13 amino acids long. CDR3 loop: CASSAEDRQTQYF. The DNA for the CDR3 is TGTGCCAGCAGCGCGGAGGACAGGCAGACCCAGTACTTC.